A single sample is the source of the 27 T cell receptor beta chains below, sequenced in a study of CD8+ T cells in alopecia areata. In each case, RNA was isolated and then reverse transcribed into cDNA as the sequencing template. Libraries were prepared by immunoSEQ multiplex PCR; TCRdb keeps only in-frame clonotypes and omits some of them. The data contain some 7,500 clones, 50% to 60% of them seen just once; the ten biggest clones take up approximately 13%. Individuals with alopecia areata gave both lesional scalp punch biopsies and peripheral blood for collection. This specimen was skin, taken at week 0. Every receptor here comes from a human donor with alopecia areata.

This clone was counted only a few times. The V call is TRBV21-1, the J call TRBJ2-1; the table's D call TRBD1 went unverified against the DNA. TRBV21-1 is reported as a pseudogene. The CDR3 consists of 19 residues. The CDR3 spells CASSKGEQGASPNHRGQFF. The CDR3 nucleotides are TGTGCCAGCAGCAAAGGGGAACAGGGGGCGTCCCCCAACCACAGAGGTCAGTTCTTC.

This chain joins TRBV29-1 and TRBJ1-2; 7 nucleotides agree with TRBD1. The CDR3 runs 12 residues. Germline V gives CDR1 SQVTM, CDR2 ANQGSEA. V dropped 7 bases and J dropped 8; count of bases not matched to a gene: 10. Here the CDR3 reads CSGGTEDWGYTF. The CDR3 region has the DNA TGCAGCGGCGGGACAGAAGATTGGGGCTACACCTTC.

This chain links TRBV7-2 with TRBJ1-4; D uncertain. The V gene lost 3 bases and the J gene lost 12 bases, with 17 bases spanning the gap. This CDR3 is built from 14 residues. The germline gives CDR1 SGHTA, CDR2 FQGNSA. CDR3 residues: CASSFLASNGELFF. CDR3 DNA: TGTGCCAGCAGCTTTTTGGCTTCTAATGGGGAACTGTTTTTT.

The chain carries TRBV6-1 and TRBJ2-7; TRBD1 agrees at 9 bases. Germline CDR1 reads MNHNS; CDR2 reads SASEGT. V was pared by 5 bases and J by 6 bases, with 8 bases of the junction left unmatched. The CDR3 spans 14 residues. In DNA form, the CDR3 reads TGTGCCAGCAGTATTCCGGGACAGGGCCGCGAGCAGTACTTC. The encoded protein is CASSIPGQGREQYF.

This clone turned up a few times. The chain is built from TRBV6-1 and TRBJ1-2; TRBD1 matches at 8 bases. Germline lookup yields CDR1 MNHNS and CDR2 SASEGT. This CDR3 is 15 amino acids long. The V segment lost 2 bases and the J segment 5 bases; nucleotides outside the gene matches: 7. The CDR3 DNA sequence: TGTGCCAGCAGTGAATCCAGGACAGGGTGGTATGGCTACACCTTC. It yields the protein CASSESRTGWYGYTF.

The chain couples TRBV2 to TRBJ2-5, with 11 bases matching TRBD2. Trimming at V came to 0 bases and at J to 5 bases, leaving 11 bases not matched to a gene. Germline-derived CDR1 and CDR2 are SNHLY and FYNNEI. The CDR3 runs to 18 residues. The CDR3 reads CASSEAPTSGRSHETQYF. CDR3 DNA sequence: TGTGCCAGCAGTGAAGCCCCCACTAGCGGGAGATCACATGAGACCCAGTACTTC.

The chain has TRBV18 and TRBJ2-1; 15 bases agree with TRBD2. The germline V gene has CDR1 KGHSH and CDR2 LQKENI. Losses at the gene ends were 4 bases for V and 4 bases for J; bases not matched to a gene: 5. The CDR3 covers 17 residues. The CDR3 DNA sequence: TGTGCCAGCTCACGGGGACTAGCGGGAGGAGATTACAATGAGCAGTTCTTC. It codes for CASSRGLAGGDYNEQFF.

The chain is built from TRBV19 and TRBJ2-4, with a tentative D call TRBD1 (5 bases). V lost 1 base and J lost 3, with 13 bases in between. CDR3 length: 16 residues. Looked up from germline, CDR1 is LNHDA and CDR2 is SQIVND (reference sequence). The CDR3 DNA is TGTGCCAGTAGTATAGTGGCAGGGTTTGGCAAAAACATTCAGTACTTC. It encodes CASSIVAGFGKNIQYF.

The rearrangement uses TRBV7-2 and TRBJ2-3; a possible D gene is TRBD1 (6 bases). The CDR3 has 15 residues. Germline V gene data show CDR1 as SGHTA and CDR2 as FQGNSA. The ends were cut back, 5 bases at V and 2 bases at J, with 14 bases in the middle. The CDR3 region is CASSPGTIITDTQYF. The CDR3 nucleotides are TGTGCCAGCAGCCCAGGGACAATTATCACAGATACGCAGTATTTT.

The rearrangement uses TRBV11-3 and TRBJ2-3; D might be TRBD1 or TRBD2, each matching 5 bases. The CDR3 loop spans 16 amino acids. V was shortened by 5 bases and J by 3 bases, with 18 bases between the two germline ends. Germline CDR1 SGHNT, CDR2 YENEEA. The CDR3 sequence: CASSPSQGSGTDTQYF. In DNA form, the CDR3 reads TGTGCCAGCAGCCCCTCCCAGGGCTCGGGGACAGATACGCAGTATTTT.

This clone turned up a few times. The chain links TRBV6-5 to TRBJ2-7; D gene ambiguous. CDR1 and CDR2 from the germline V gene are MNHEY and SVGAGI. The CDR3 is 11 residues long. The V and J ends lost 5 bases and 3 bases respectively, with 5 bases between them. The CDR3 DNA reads TGTGCCAGCAGTCCAAACTACGAGCAGTACTTC. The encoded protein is CASSPNYEQYF.

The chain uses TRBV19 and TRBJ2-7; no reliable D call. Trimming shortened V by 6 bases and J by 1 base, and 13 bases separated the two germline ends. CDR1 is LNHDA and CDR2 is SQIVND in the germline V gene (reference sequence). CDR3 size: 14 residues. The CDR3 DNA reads TGTGCCAGTAGCAACGGTAAACCTTCCTACGAGCAGTACTTC. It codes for CASSNGKPSYEQYF.

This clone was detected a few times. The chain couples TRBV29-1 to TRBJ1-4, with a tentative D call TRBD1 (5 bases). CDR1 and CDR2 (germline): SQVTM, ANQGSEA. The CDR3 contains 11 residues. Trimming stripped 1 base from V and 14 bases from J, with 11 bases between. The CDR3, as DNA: TGCAGCGTTGAAGGGGGCGAGGTCCTGTTTTTT. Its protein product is CSVEGGEVLFF.

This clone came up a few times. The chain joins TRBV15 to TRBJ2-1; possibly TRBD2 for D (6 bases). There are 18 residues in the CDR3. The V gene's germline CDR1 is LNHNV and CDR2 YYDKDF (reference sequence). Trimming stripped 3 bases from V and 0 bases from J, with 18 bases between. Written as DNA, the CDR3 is TGTGCCACCAGCAGGGGGGGACCAGCGCGCAGCTCCTACAATGAGCAGTTCTTC. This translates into CATSRGGPARSSYNEQFF.

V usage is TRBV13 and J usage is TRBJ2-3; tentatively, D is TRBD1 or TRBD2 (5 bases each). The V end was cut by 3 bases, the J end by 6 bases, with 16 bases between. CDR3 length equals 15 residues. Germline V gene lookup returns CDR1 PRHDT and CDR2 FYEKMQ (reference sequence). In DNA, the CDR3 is TGTGCCAGCAGCTTCCGGGACGTCGGAGTCGATACGCAGTATTTT. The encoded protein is CASSFRDVGVDTQYF.

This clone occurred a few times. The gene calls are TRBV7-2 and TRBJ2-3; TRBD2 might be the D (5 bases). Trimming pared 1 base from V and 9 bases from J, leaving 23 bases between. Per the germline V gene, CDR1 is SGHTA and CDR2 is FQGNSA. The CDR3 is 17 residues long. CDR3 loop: CASSLDSDRRGFVTQYF. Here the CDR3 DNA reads TGTGCCAGCAGCTTAGATTCGGACCGCCGAGGGTTCGTCACGCAGTATTTT.

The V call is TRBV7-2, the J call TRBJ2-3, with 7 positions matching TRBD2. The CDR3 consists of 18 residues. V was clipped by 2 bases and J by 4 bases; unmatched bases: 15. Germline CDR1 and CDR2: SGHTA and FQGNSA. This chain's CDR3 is CASSLYYLGGSSADTQYF. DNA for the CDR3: TGTGCCAGCAGCTTATACTATTTGGGCGGGAGTAGCGCAGATACGCAGTATTTT.

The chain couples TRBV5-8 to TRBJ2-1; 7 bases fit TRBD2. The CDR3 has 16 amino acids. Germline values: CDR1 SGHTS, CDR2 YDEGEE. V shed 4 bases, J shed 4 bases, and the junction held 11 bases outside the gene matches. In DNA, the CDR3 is TGTGCCAGCAGCCAAGGTGGTGGGAGGGGATACAATGAGCAGTTCTTC. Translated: CASSQGGGRGYNEQFF.

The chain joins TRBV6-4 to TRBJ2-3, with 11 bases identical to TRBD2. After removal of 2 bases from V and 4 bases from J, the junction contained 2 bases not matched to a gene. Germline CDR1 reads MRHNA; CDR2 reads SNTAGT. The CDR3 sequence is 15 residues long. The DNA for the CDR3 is TGTGCCAGCAGTGACGGGACTAGCGGTGCAGATACGCAGTATTTT. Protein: CASSDGTSGADTQYF.

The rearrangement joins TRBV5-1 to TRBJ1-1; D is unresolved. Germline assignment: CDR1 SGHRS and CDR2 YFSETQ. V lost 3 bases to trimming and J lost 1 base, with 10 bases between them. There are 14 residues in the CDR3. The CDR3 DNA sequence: TGCGCCAGCAGCTCCCCCTTGCAGAACACTGAAGCTTTCTTT. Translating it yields CASSSPLQNTEAFF.

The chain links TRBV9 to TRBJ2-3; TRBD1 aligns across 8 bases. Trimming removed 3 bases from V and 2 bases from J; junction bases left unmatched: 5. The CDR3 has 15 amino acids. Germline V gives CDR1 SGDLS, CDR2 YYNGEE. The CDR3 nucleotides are TGTGCCAGCAGCGCAGGACAGGGAGTCACAGATACGCAGTATTTT. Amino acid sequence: CASSAGQGVTDTQYF.

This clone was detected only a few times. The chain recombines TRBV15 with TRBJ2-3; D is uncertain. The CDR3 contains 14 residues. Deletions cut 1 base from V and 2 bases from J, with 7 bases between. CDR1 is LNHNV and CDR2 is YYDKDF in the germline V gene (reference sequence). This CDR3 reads CATSRGGPTDTQYF. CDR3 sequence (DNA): TGTGCCACCAGCAGAGGCGGCCCCACAGATACGCAGTATTTT. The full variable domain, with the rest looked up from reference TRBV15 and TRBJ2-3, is DAMVIQNPRYQVTQFGKPVTLSCSQTLNHNVMYWYQQKSSQAPKLLFHYYDKDFNNEADTPDNFQSRRPNTSFCFLDIRSPGLGDTAMYLCATSRGGPTDTQYFGPGTRLTVL.

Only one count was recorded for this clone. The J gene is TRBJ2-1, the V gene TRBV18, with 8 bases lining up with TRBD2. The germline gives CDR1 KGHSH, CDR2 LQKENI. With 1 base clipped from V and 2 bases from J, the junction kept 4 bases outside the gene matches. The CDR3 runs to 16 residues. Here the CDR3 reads CASSPRTSLTYNEQFF. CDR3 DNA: TGTGCCAGCTCACCACGGACTAGCCTTACCTACAATGAGCAGTTCTTC.

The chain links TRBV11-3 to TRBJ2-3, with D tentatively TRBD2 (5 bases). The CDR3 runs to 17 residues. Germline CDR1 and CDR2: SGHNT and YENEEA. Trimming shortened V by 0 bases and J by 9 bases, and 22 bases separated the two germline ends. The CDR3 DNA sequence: TGTGCCAGCAGCTTAGATTCGGACCGCCGAGGGTTCGTCACGCAGTATTTT. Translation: CASSLDSDRRGFVTQYF.

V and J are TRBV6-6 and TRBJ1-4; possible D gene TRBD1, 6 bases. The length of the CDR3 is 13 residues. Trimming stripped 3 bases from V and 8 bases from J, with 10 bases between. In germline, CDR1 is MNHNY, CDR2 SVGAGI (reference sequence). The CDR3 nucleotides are TGTGCCAGCAGTTATACAGGGTGGGAAAAACTGTTTTTT. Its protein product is CASSYTGWEKLFF.

The CDR3 DNA is TGTGCCTGGAGTGAGATTGGACTAGCCGACAATGAGCAGTTCTTC. This translates into CAWSEIGLADNEQFF. The chain carries TRBV30 and TRBJ2-1, with TRBD2 matching over 8 bases. Germline V gene data show CDR1 as GTSNPN and CDR2 as SVGIG (reference sequence). The CDR3 sequence is 15 residues long. With 1 base clipped from V and 5 bases from J, the junction kept 7 bases outside the gene matches.

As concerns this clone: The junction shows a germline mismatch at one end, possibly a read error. The CDR3: CSVLGGETRYF. CDR3 sequence (DNA): TGCAGCGTCCTGGGTGGGGAGACCCGGTACTTC. J is TRBJ2-5 and V is TRBV29-1; D is perhaps TRBD2 (5 bases). This CDR3 has 11 amino acids. Germline V gives CDR1 SQVTM, CDR2 ANQGSEA. Drawing the rest from reference TRBV29-1 and TRBJ2-5, the complete variable domain is SAVISQKPSRDICQRGTSLTIQCQVDSQVTMMFWYRQQPGQSLTLIATANQGSEATYESGFVIDKFPISRPNLTFSTLTVSNMSPEDSSIYLCSVLGGETRYFGPGTRLLVL.